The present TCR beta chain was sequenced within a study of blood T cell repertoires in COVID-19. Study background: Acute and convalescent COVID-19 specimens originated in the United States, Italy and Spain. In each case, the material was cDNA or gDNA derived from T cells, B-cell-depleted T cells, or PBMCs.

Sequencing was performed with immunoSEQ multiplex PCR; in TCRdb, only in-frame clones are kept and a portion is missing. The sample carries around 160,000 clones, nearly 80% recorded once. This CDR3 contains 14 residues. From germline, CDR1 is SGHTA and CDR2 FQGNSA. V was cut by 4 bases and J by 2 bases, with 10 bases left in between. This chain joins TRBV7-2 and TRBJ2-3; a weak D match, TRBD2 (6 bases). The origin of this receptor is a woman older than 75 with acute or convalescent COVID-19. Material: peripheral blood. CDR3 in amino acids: CASSSGLTTDTQYF. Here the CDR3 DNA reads TGTGCCAGCAGCTCGGGACTGACCACAGATACGCAGTATTTT.